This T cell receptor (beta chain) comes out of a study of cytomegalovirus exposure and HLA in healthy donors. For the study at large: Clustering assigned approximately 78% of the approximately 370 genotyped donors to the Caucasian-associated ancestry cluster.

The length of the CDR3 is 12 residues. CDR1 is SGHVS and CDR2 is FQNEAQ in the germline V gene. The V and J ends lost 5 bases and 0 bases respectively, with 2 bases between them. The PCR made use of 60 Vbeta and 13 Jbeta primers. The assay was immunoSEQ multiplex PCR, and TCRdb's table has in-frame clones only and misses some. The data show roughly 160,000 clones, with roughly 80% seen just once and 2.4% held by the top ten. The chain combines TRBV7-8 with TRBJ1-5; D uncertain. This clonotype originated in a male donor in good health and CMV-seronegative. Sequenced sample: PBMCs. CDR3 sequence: CASSLSNQPQHF. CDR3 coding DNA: TGTGCCAGCAGCCTTAGCAATCAGCCCCAGCATTTT.